Listed below are T cell receptor beta chains from one sample, sequenced in a study of T and B cells in COVID-19 patients. TCRdb recomputed calls from the multiplex PCR reads with MiXCR, one row per CDR3 protein. The table includes about 11,000 distinct CDR3 sequences, roughly a third detected once. Specimen: blood. All receptors derive from a human donor with active COVID-19. Each CDR3 is given with its conserved first and last residue. The D gene is left open where the match is weak. Some rows mark clone size as missing; the rest say once, few, many or name a class of expanded clone.

j_call,d_call,v_call,clone_size,cdr3_aa,cdr3_nt
TRBJ2-7,TRBD2,TRBV27,medium-sized,CASSEGTSGGGEQYF,TGTGCCAGCAGTGAGGGGACTAGCGGGGGTGGCGAGCAGTACTTC
TRBJ2-1,TRBD1,TRBV12-5,.,CASGPGQGTNEQFF,TGTGCTAGTGGTCCGGGACAGGGTACGAATGAGCAGTTCTTC
TRBJ1-1,.,TRBV5-6,few,CASSSARAGNTEAFF,TGTGCCAGCAGCTCGGCTAGGGCAGGGAACACTGAAGCTTTCTTT
TRBJ1-1,.,TRBV29-1,medium-sized,CSVEDRGGGAFF,TGCAGCGTTGAAGATCGTGGTGGAGGAGCTTTCTTT
TRBJ2-3,.,TRBV11-1,medium-sized,CASSFEGEGDTQYF,TGTGCCAGCAGCTTTGAGGGGGAGGGGGATACGCAGTATTTT
TRBJ2-7,TRBD1,TRBV11-2,.,CASSTGTGIYEQYF,TGTGCCAGCAGCACCGGGACAGGGATCTACGAGCAGTACTTC
TRBJ1-2,.,TRBV12-3/TRBV12-4,.,CASSLSGSRYGYTF,TGTGCCAGCAGCTTGTCGGGGAGCCGATATGGCTACACCTTC
TRBJ1-1,.,TRBV19,.,CASSIDRAMNTEAFF,TGTGCCAGTAGTATAGACAGGGCTATGAACACTGAAGCTTTCTTT
TRBJ2-5,TRBD1,TRBV29-1,.,CSGQKWTGEDETQYF,TGCAGCGGCCAAAAGTGGACAGGGGAAGACGAGACCCAGTACTTC
TRBJ2-7,TRBD2,TRBV5-6,medium-sized,CASSSPGGVIHEQYF,TGTGCCAGCAGCTCGCCCGGGGGGGTTATCCACGAGCAGTACTTC
TRBJ1-6,.,TRBV4-3,few,CASSQDLYSPLHF,TGCGCCAGCAGCCAAGATCTGTATTCACCCCTCCACTTT
TRBJ2-7,.,TRBV6-5,.,CASSGSIYEQYF,TGTGCCAGCAGTGGATCTATCTACGAGCAGTACTTC